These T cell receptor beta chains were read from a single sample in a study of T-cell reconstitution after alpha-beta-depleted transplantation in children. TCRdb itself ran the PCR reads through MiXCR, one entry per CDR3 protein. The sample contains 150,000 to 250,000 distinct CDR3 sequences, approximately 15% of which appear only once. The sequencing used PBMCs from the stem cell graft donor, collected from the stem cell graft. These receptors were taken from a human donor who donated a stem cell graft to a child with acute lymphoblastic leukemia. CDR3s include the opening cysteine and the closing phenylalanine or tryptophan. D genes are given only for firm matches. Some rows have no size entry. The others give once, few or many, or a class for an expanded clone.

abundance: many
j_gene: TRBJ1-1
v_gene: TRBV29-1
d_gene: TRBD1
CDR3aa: CSSKGQGNTEAFF
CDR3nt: TGCAGCTCAAAGGGACAGGGCAACACTGAAGCTTTCTTT

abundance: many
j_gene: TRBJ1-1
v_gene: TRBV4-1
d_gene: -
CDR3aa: CASSQDMNEGKSEAFF
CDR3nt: TGCGCCAGCAGCCAAGATATGAATGAGGGGAAGAGTGAAGCTTTCTTT

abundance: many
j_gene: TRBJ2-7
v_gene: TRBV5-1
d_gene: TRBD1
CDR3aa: CASSFGTGGTYEQYF
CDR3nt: TGCGCCAGCAGCTTCGGGACAGGGGGAACCTACGAGCAGTACTTC

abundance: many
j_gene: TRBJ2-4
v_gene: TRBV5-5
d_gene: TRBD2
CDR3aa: CASSSGLAGEVVKNIQYF
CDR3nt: TGTGCCAGCAGCTCCGGACTAGCGGGAGAGGTTGTCAAAAACATTCAGTACTTC

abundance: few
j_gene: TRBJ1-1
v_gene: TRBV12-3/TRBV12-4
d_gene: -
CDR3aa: CASSLGRF
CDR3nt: TGTGCCAGCAGTTTAGGGCGTTTT

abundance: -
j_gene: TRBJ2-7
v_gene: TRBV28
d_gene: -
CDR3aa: CASSSLRGGSYEQYF
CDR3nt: TGTGCCAGCAGTTCGCTTAGGGGGGGCTCCTACGAGCAGTACTTC

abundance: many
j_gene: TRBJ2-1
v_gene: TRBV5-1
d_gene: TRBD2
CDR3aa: CASSPGLASYNEQFF
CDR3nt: TGCGCCAGCAGCCCGGGACTAGCGAGTTACAATGAGCAGTTCTTC

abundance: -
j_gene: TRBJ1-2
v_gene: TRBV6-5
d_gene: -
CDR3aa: CASSSSQNYGYTF
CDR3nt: TGTGCCAGCAGTTCCTCACAGAACTATGGCTACACCTTC

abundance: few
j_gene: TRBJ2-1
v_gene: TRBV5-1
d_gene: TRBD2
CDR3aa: CASSSNIGLVGVHEQFF
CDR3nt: TGCGCCAGCAGCTCAAATATTGGACTAGTTGGGGTCCATGAGCAGTTCTTC

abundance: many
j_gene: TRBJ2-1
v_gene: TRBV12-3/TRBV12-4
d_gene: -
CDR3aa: CASSNADSGDEQFF
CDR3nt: TGTGCCAGCAGTAATGCCGACAGCGGCGATGAGCAGTTCTTC

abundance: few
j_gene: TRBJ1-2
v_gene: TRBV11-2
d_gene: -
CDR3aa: CASSSRTANYGYTF
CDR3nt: TGTGCCAGCAGCTCCCGGACGGCTAACTATGGCTACACCTTC

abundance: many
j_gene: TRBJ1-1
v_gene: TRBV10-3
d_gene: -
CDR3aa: CAIALGGLNTEAFF
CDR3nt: TGTGCCATCGCACTGGGAGGGCTGAACACTGAAGCTTTCTTT

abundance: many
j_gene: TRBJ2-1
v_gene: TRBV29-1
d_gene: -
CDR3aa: CSVSSWDNEQFF
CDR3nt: TGCAGCGTTTCCTCTTGGGACAATGAGCAGTTCTTC

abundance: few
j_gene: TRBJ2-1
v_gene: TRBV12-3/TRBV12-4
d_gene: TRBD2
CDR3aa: CASRLSGLAGPQPNYNEQFF
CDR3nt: TGTGCCAGCAGACTGAGTGGTCTAGCGGGACCTCAACCAAACTACAATGAGCAGTTCTTC

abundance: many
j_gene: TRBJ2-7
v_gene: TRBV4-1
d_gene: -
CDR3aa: CASSLVDTPSYEQYF
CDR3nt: TGCGCCAGCAGCCTAGTCGACACTCCTTCCTACGAGCAGTACTTC

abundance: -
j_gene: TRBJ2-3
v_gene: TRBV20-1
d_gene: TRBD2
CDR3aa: CSARSALAGNTDTQYF
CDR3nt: TGCAGTGCTAGGTCGGCCCTAGCGGGCAACACAGATACGCAGTATTTT

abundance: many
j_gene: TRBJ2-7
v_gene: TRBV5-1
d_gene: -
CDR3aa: CASTSRQGLEQYF
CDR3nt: TGCGCCAGCACGTCACGACAGGGACTCGAGCAGTACTTC

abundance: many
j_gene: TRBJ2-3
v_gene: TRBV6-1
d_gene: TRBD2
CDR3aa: CASRRGLAGAVSTDTQYF
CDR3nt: TGTGCCAGTAGGAGGGGGCTAGCGGGAGCCGTCAGCACAGATACGCAGTATTTT

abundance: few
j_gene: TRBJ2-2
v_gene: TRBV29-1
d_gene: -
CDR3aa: CSVISGSTGELFF
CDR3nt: TGCAGCGTTATCTCTGGGTCCACCGGGGAGCTGTTTTTT

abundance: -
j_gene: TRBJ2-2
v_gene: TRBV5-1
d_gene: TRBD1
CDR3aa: CASSLTTGGTGELFF
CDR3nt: TGCGCCAGCAGCTTGACGACAGGGGGTACCGGGGAGCTGTTTTTT

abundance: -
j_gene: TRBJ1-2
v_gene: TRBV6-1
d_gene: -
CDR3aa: CASSGGQGRIYGYNF
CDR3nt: TGTGCCAGCAGTGGAGGGCAGGGGCGCATCTATGGCTACAACTTC

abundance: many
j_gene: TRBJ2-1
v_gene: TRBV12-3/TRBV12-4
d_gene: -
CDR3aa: CASSFGQVNEQFF
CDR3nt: TGTGCCAGCAGTTTCGGACAAGTCAATGAGCAGTTCTTC

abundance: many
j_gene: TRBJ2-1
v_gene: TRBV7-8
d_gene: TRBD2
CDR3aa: CASSSLTSGTFNEQFF
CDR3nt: TGTGCCAGCAGCTCCCTTACTAGCGGGACCTTCAATGAGCAGTTCTTC

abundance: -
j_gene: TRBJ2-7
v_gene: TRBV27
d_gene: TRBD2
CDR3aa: CASSPSAGGSYEQYF
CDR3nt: TGTGCCAGCAGCCCCTCAGCGGGAGGCTCCTACGAGCAGTACTTC

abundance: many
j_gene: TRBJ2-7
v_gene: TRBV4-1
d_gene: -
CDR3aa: CASSPVGGEQYF
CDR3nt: TGCGCCAGCAGCCCCGTGGGCGGCGAGCAGTACTTC

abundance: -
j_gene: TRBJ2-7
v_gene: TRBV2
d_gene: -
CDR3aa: CASKGLATTYEQYF
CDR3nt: TGTGCCAGCAAAGGTCTAGCGACGACCTACGAGCAGTACTTC

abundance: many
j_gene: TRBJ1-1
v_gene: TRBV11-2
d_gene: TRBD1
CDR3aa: CASSSGQGEITEAFF
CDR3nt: TGTGCCAGCAGCTCTGGACAGGGGGAGATCACTGAAGCTTTCTTT

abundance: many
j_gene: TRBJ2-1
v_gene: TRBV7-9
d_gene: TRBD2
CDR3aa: CASSFLAGGHNEQFF
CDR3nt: TGTGCCAGCAGCTTCCTAGCGGGAGGGCACAATGAGCAGTTCTTC

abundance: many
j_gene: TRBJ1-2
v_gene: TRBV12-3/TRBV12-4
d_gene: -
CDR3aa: CASSLWVQNYGYTF
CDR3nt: TGTGCCAGCAGTTTATGGGTACAGAACTATGGCTACACCTTC

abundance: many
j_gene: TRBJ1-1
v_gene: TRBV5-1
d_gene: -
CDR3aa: CASSLFTGRNTEAFF
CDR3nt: TGCGCCAGCAGCTTGTTTACAGGGAGAAACACTGAAGCTTTCTTT

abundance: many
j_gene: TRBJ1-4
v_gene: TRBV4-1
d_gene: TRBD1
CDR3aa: CASSQAITGDEKLFF
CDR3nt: TGCGCCAGCAGCCAAGCGATAACAGGGGATGAAAAACTGTTTTTT